A selection of T cell receptor beta chains follows, all from one sample in a study of T cell changes during pregnancy in multiple sclerosis. Here immunoSEQ multiplex PCR was the method, and the copy in TCRdb shows in-frame clones only, minus some. The sample holds 84,000 or so clones, around 94% seen once. Specimen: peripheral blood, collected in the third trimester of pregnancy. The source of these receptors is a female donor with multiple sclerosis, enrolled in a pregnancy study. Each CDR3 is given with its conserved first and last residue. The D gene is left open where the match is weak. A row's size may be missing; if present it is once, few, many or a size class.

>TRBV7-6|14|NA|NA|TRBJ1-4
TGTGCCAGCAGCTTAGAGGGGCTTAATGAAAAACTGTTTTTT
CASSLEGLNEKLFF
>TRBV15|15|NA|NA|TRBJ2-1
TGTGCCACCGGTAAAGGACTGAGCTCCTACAATGAGCAGTTCTTC
CATGKGLSSYNEQFF
>TRBV7-5|17|NA|NA|TRBJ2-4
TGTGTCAGAAGCTTAGTACCCTCGGCTAGCGGTGAAAACATTCAGTACTTC
CVRSLVPSASGENIQYF
>TRBV5-1|17|NA|NA|TRBJ1-5
TGCGCCAGCAGCTTGGTTCGGGGGAAAGGGGTCAATCAGCCCCAGCATTTT
CASSLVRGKGVNQPQHF
>TRBV18|16|NA|NA|TRBJ2-1
TGTGCCAGCTCACCCTACCCTAGCGATTCCTACAATGAGCAGTTCTTC
CASSPYPSDSYNEQFF
>TRBV18|15|NA|NA|TRBJ2-3
TGTGCCAGCTCACCACGGCTAGTGGGCACAGATACGCAGTATTTT
CASSPRLVGTDTQYF
>TRBV2|14|NA|TRBD2|TRBJ2-3
TGTGCCAGCAGTGTGGGGGGGGGCACAGATACGCAGTATTTT
CASSVGGGTDTQYF
>TRBV7-2|16|NA|TRBD2|TRBJ2-1
TGTGCCAGCAGCTTTTTACTAGCGGGAGCCTACAATGAGCAGTTCTTC
CASSFLLAGAYNEQFF
>TRBV6-1|16|NA|NA|TRBJ2-1
TGTGCCAGCAGTGAAGGGGCAGGGGTTAGCGTCAATGAGCAGTTCTTC
CASSEGAGVSVNEQFF
>TRBV29-1|11|NA|NA|TRBJ2-1
TGCAGCGTCAGCGGATACAATGAGCAGTTCTTC
CSVSGYNEQFF
>TRBV11-2|13|NA|NA|TRBJ1-5
TGTGCCAGCAGCCGATCGTCGGGGCAGCCCCAGCATTTT
CASSRSSGQPQHF
>TRBV9|14|NA|NA|TRBJ1-1
TGTGCCAGCAGCGTAAGACCGGGTAACACTGAAGCTTTCTTT
CASSVRPGNTEAFF
>TRBV19|17|NA|TRBD2|TRBJ2-1
TGTGCCAGTGCATCCGGGACTAGCGGGAGGGCCTTCAATGAGCAGTTCTTC
CASASGTSGRAFNEQFF
>TRBV2|17|NA|TRBD1|TRBJ1-4
TGTGCCAGCAGTGAGGGGGACAGGGACGTGTATAGAGAAAAACTGTTTTTT
CASSEGDRDVYREKLFF
>TRBV18|15|NA|TRBD1|TRBJ1-5
TGTGCCAGCTCACTCAACGTCGACAGGGGCCAGCCCCAGCATTTT
CASSLNVDRGQPQHF
>TRBV27|14|NA|TRBD1|TRBJ1-1
TGTGCCAGCACCCGACAGGGGCAGAACACTGAAGCTTTCTTT
CASTRQGQNTEAFF
>TRBV30|14|few|NA|TRBJ1-5
TGTGCCTGGAGCGGAGGATATAGCAATCAGCCCCAGCATTTT
CAWSGGYSNQPQHF
>TRBV5-5|16|NA|TRBD1|TRBJ1-4
TGTGCCAGCAGCTTGGGCCCCCGGGACAGAGTTGAAAAACTGTTTTTT
CASSLGPRDRVEKLFF
>TRBV19|12|NA|TRBD2|TRBJ2-1
TGTGCCAGTAAGCTAGCGGGAGGGCCACAGTTCTTC
CASKLAGGPQFF
>TRBV21-1|18|NA|NA|TRBJ1-2
TGTGCCAGCAGCAACCAAGACAGGTCTAAACGAGACAACTATGGCTACACCTTC
CASSNQDRSKRDNYGYTF
>TRBV7-9|14|few|NA|TRBJ1-1
TGTGCCAGCAGCCCCAAGCGGAGTATACCTGAAGCTTTCTTT
CASSPKRSIPEAFF
>TRBV7-9|16|once|TRBD2|TRBJ2-1
TGTGCCAGCAGCTTAGCGGGTAACGGGAGGGCCGGGGAGCAGTTCTTC
CASSLAGNGRAGEQFF
>TRBV10-3|12|NA|NA|TRBJ2-1
TGTGCCATCAGTGAGGAAGGGGATGAGCAGTTCTTC
CAISEEGDEQFF
>TRBV2|14|once|NA|TRBJ2-1
TGTGCCACCCGGGACTCTATCTCCTACAATGAGCAGTTCTTC
CATRDSISYNEQFF
>TRBV7-9|12|NA|NA|TRBJ2-7
TGTGCCAGCAGCTCCCCCTATGACGAGCAGTACTTC
CASSSPYDEQYF
>TRBV4-2|15|NA|TRBD1|TRBJ1-4
TGTGCCAGCAGCCAAGCGGGACAGGTGGGGGAAAAACTGTTTTTT
CASSQAGQVGEKLFF
>TRBV28|15|once|NA|TRBJ1-3
TGTGCCAGCAGTTTTGGAGCATTTGGCGGAAACACCATATATTTT
CASSFGAFGGNTIYF
>TRBV5-1|15|NA|TRBD2|TRBJ2-7
TGCGCCAGCACCTTACAGTCTAGCGGGAGCTACGAGCAGTACTTC
CASTLQSSGSYEQYF
>TRBV6-4|15|NA|NA|TRBJ1-2
TGTGCCAGCAGTGACCCCCGGACAACGTACTATGGCTACACCTTC
CASSDPRTTYYGYTF
>TRBV7-6|15|NA|TRBD1|TRBJ2-1
TGTGCCAGCAGCCTCGGGACAGGGTCCATCAATGAGCAGTTCTTC
CASSLGTGSINEQFF
>TRBV2|15|NA|NA|TRBJ1-1
TGTGCCAGCAGTGAAAGCCGGACTGTTAACACTGAAGCTTTCTTT
CASSESRTVNTEAFF
>TRBV6-5|13|NA|NA|TRBJ1-1
TGTGCCAGCAGTCAACTAGAGAACACTGAAGCTTTCTTT
CASSQLENTEAFF
>TRBV5-1|14|NA|NA|TRBJ1-1
TGCGCCAGCAGCCCTATGGGGGGGGCCACTGAAGCTTTCTTT
CASSPMGGATEAFF
>TRBV28|13|NA|NA|TRBJ1-1
TGTGCCAGCAGTTTAGGCCCGGACACACGGGCTTTCTTT
CASSLGPDTRAFF
>TRBV4-1|17|NA|TRBD1|TRBJ1-4
TGCGCCAGCAGCCAAGTTAGGCGGACAGGGTTAAATGAAAAACTGTTTTTT
CASSQVRRTGLNEKLFF
>TRBV4-2|17|NA|NA|TRBJ2-1
TGTGCCAGCAGCCAAGGAATACAAAAGGACAGATACAATGAGCAGTTCTTC
CASSQGIQKDRYNEQFF
>TRBV10-3|15|NA|NA|TRBJ2-7
TGTGCCACCGCAGATATCGACAGGCACCCTTACGAGCAGTACTTC
CATADIDRHPYEQYF
>TRBV18|14|NA|NA|TRBJ2-5
TGTGCCAGCTCACCGAGGCGGTACCAAGAGACCCAGTACTTC
CASSPRRYQETQYF
>TRBV25-1|14|NA|TRBD1|TRBJ2-2
TGTGCCAGCAGTGAGACAGGGGACACCGGGGAGCTGTTTTTT
CASSETGDTGELFF
>TRBV5-4|16|NA|TRBD2|TRBJ2-7
TGTGCCAGCAGCTTGGGGACTAGCGGGATAGCCTACGAGCAGTACTTC
CASSLGTSGIAYEQYF
>TRBV7-6|16|NA|TRBD1|TRBJ2-5
TGTGCCAGCAGCTCCCCAGGACAGGGGCTCAGGGAGACCCAGTACTTC
CASSSPGQGLRETQYF
>TRBV7-2|14|few|TRBD1|TRBJ1-5
TGTGCCAGCAGCCCTACAGGGGGCAATCAGCCCCAGCATTTT
CASSPTGGNQPQHF
>TRBV18|15|NA|NA|TRBJ2-1
TGTGCCAGCTCACCCGGCAGGGGCGCCACTGATGAGCAGTTCTTC
CASSPGRGATDEQFF
>TRBV28|15|NA|TRBD1|TRBJ2-7
TGTGCCAGCAGTTTGCTTCGGACAGGGGTTTACGAGCAGTACTTC
CASSLLRTGVYEQYF